This T cell receptor beta chain was documented in a study of blood T cells in healthy people across ages. With regard to this clonotype: The antigen is not known.

A second PCR, run for about 6 to 11 cycles, used a sample-barcoded 5' primer plus a J-beta primer mix. TCRdb used MiXCR to reprocess the 5' RACE reads, holding one entry per CDR3 protein. The sample contains 700,000 to 850,000 distinct CDR3 sequences, approximately 35% of which appear only once. General study points: Because donor CMV status was unknown, expanded clonotype changes were possibly confounded. Samples with more naive T cells showed higher observed beta diversity.

V was trimmed by 1 base and J by 0 bases, leaving 8 bases between them. CDR3 size: 16 residues. The germline CDR1 and CDR2 sequences are SGHKS and YYEKEE (reference sequence). For every donor, a draw yielded around 10 milliliters of peripheral blood. This TCR derives from a man younger than 30 in good health. The specimen was blood. This chain joins TRBV5-5 and TRBJ2-6; no clear D. CDR3 sequence (DNA): TGTGCCAGCAGCTTGACCCAGTACTCTGGGGCCAACGTCCTGACTTTC. Amino acids: CASSLTQYSGANVLTF.